Reported below is one T cell receptor (beta chain). Its specificity is not known. The V and J ends lost 4 bases and 8 bases respectively, with 18 bases between them. The CDR3 is made up of 14 amino acids. Germline lookup yields CDR1 SGHRS and CDR2 YFSETQ. Semi-nested PCR with Nested Universal Primer A followed constant-region reverse priming of full-length variable regions. One entry per CDR3 protein results from TCRdb running MiXCR on the 5' RACE reads. The sample shows fewer than 80,000 distinct CDR3 sequences, roughly 23% of them seen only once. Study-level results: Tumor memory CD4+ T cell TCR gene usage was found to cluster with blood and lymph node memory CD4+ cells and with lymph node naive CD4+ cells. Tumor-infiltrating Treg TCR alpha and beta sequences overlapped most with tumor naive CD4+ T cells, then blood naive.

The memory fraction was CD4+CD45RO+CD25- cells. The origin of this receptor is a female donor with breast cancer. The sample was memory CD4+ T cells sorted from a lymph node. As to subset: memory CD4+ T cells, CD4+CD45RO+CD25-. The rearrangement links TRBV5-1 to TRBJ1-2, with D perhaps matching TRBD1 (5 bases). CDR3 sequence: CASSPQARGEGYTF. The CDR3 nucleotides read TGCGCCAGCAGCCCCCAGGCCCGGGGGGAAGGCTACACCTTC.